This T cell receptor (beta chain) was captured in a study of OX40 agonist ivuxolimab in advanced cancers. Whole-study context: Ivuxolimab, an antibody that agonizes OX40 (CD134), was administered to the patients.

Points from the study as a whole: CD8+ T cells showed, on average, more clonal expansion than CD4+ cells.

Sequencing used immunoSEQ multiplex PCR; TCRdb keeps in-frame clones, though not all of them. The sample shows about 64,000 clones, around nine tenths of them seen only once. On this clone: Its antigen is as yet unknown.

This CDR3 has 14 residues. With 6 bases clipped from V and 5 bases from J, the junction kept 4 bases outside the gene matches. Germline CDR1 KGHSH, CDR2 LQKENI. The investigators sampled blood at baseline, at cycle 4 day 1, and at cycle 7 day 1. Sequencing used CD4+ or CD8+ T cells sorted from blood, obtained in a trial of the OX40 agonist ivuxolimab. The TCR was taken from an adult with an advanced solid tumor such as melanoma, head and neck, liver or kidney cancer. J is TRBJ1-4 and V is TRBV18, with TRBD1 matching 9 bases. Here the CDR3 DNA reads TGTGCCAGCTCCCGGGGGACAGGGAATGAAAAACTGTTTTTT. Translated, it gives CASSRGTGNEKLFF.